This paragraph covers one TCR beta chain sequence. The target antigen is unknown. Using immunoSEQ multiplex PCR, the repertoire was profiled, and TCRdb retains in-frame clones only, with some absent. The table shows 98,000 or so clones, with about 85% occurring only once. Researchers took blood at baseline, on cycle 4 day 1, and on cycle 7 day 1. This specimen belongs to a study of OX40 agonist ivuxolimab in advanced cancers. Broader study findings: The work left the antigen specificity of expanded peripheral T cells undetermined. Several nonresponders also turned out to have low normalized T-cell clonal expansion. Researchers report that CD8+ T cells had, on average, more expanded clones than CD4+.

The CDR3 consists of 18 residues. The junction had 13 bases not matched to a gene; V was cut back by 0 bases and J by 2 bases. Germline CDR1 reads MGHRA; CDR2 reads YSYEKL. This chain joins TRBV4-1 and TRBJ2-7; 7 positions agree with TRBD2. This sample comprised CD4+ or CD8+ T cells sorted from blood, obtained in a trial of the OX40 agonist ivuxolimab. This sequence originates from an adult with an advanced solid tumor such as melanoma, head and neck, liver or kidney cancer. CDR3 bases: TGCGCCAGCAGCCAAGATGCGGCGGGAGCTACCTCTACCTACGAGCAGTACTTC. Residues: CASSQDAAGATSTYEQYF.